Following are 19 T cell receptor beta chains from one sample sequenced in a study of response to subunit inactivated influenza vaccine (dated by TCRdb to 2016 to 2019). Preparation of the library involved RT-PCR. These reads were obtained on an Illumina HiSeq 2500. TCRdb applied fastp at Q25 and MiXCR to the public reads, then kept only in-frame beta chains. Rows matching on CDR3 protein sequence are summarized as one entry with the most common DNA and genes. The sample profile shows about 570,000 distinct CDR3 sequences; about 11% of them were found once. Roughly 11% of the sample rests with the top ten. This sample was shared with a second study, whose subject was T cells expressing NK-cell markers. The second paper states: 5'RACE template switching, by which a universal primer site and unique molecular identifiers were added, was used to make TCR beta cDNA libraries.

The specimen comprised PBMCs from blood, sampled on the day of vaccination. These receptors all come from a middle-aged man who received an inactivated influenza vaccine. Donor details come from another sample of the same person, matched by shared clones.

This clonotype was picked up a small number of times. CDR3 nucleotide sequence: TGTGCCAGCAGTTACTGGCGAGGGGCCGAGCAGTACTTC. It translates to CASSYWRGAEQYF. The chain joins TRBV6-2 or TRBV6-3 to TRBJ2-7; either TRBD1 or TRBD2 may supply D (5 bases each). The V end was cut by 1 base, the J end by 6 bases, with 10 bases between. The CDR3 is made up of 13 amino acids. Germline V gives CDR1 MNHEY, CDR2 SVGEGT.

V usage is TRBV5-1 and J usage is TRBJ2-3; D perhaps matches TRBD2 (5 bases). V was clipped by 4 bases and J by 2 bases, with 17 bases between them. Per the germline V gene, CDR1 is SGHRS and CDR2 is YFSETQ. This CDR3 is 16 amino acids long. CDR3 bases: TGCGCCAGCAGCCGGACTGGAAGTTCCCTCACAGATACGCAGTATTTT. It encodes CASSRTGSSLTDTQYF. Based on the CDR3 plus reference TRBV5-1 and TRBJ2-3, the full variable domain is KAGVTQTPRYLIKTRGQQVTLSCSPISGHRSVSWYQQTPGQGLQFLFEYFSETQRNKGNFPGRFSGRQFSNSRSEMNVSTLELGDSALYLCASSRTGSSLTDTQYFGPGTRLTVL.

This clonotype was detected a few times. The CDR3 reads CAISPDRNTEAFF. The DNA of the CDR3 is TGTGCCATCAGCCCCGACAGGAACACTGAAGCTTTCTTT. The chain carries TRBV10-3 and TRBJ1-1, with a weak D call TRBD1 (5 bases). The ends were cut back, 6 bases at V and 1 base at J, with 9 bases in the middle. The length of the CDR3 is 13 residues. Per the germline V gene, CDR1 is ENHRY and CDR2 is SYGVKD.

The table lists this clonotype with a few counts. The chain links TRBV6-2 or TRBV6-3 to TRBJ2-1; D remains unclear. This CDR3 spans 16 amino acids. Trimming shortened V by 2 bases and J by 2 bases, and 13 bases separated the two germline ends. The germline V gene encodes CDR1 MNHEY and CDR2 SVGEGT. CDR3 DNA: TGTGCCAGCAGTTACGTCGGCTCCTTGGCCTACAATGAGCAGTTCTTC. It codes for CASSYVGSLAYNEQFF.

This clonotype was counted between two and nine times. This sequence joins TRBV5-1 and TRBJ2-5; 9 nucleotides line up with TRBD1. CDR1 and CDR2 from the germline V gene are SGHRS and YFSETQ. The CDR3 has 15 residues. Losses at the gene ends were 4 bases for V and 4 bases for J; bases not matched to a gene: 8. This CDR3 is CASSLATGGPETQYF. The CDR3, as DNA: TGCGCCAGCAGCCTGGCGACAGGGGGACCAGAGACCCAGTACTTC.

This clonotype was counted ten times or more. This sequence joins TRBV12-3 or TRBV12-4 and TRBJ1-1, with unresolved D. V shed 5 bases and J shed 6 bases, with 13 bases lying between them. CDR3 length: 13 amino acids. CDR3 protein: CASSPNINAEAFF. In DNA, the CDR3 is TGTGCCAGCAGTCCGAACATAAACGCTGAAGCTTTCTTT.

The gene calls are TRBV4-2 and TRBJ2-7; TRBD2 matches at 12 bases. Losses at the gene ends were 2 bases for V and 6 bases for J; bases not matched to a gene: 8. The CDR3 has 16 residues. Germline CDR1 and CDR2: LGHNA and YNFKEQ. DNA for the CDR3: TGTGCCAGCAGCCAAAGTACCGGGACTAGCGGGCTCGAGCAGTACTTC. It is translated as CASSQSTGTSGLEQYF.

This clonotype was seen a few times. The chain carries TRBV20-1 and TRBJ2-7; a possible D gene is TRBD1 (6 bases). Germline loops: CDR1 DFQATT, CDR2 SNEGSKA (reference sequence). This CDR3 is built from 16 residues. Trimming removed 3 bases from V and 4 bases from J, with 22 bases in between. For the CDR3, the DNA is TGCAGTGCTAGTTCCGGGCTGAGGGGGAGAGGTTACGAGCAGTACTTC. Translation: CSASSGLRGRGYEQYF.

There are a few counts of this clonotype. The chain recombines TRBV28 with TRBJ1-1; D is unclear. CDR3 length: 13 amino acids. The ends were cut back, 7 bases at V and 0 bases at J, with 9 bases in the middle. Germline lookup yields CDR1 MDHEN and CDR2 SYDVKM. The CDR3 nucleotides are TGTGCCAGCACCTCCCCATTGAACACTGAAGCTTTCTTT. Translation: CASTSPLNTEAFF. Complete variable domain (other parts from reference TRBV28 and TRBJ1-1): DVKVTQSSRYLVKRTGEKVFLECVQDMDHENMFWYRQDPGLGLRLIYFSYDVKMKEKGDIPEGYSVSREKKERFSLILESASTNQTSMYLCASTSPLNTEAFFGQGTRLTVV.

This clonotype was detected ten times or more. The chain links TRBV7-8 to TRBJ2-1; D gene uncertain. The CDR3 is 14 residues long. The germline V gene has CDR1 SGHVS and CDR2 FQNEAQ. V gave up 2 bases and J gave up 8 bases, with 13 bases separating them. CDR3 bases: TGTGCCAGCAGCTTACCCACCTTTATGGATGAGCAGTTCTTC. It encodes CASSLPTFMDEQFF.

This clonotype was seen more than once but under ten times. The CDR3 region is CASSQVLQGFTQYF. The CDR3 nucleotides read TGCGCCAGCAGCCAAGTACTGCAGGGATTTACCCAGTACTTC. The V call is TRBV4-3, the J call TRBJ2-5; possible D gene TRBD1, 5 bases. The CDR3 is 14 residues long. The germline CDR1 and CDR2 sequences are LGHNA and YSLEER. Trimming stripped 1 base from V and 8 bases from J, with 14 bases between.

This clonotype has just a few counts. The V and J genes are TRBV19 and TRBJ2-7, with D unclear. The CDR3 is 15 amino acids. V was cut by 3 bases and J by 2 bases, with 14 bases left in between. Germline V gives CDR1 LNHDA, CDR2 SQIVND (reference sequence). This CDR3 reads CASSMKQLGPYEQYF. CDR3 DNA: TGTGCCAGTAGTATGAAGCAGCTAGGACCCTACGAGCAGTACTTC. Full variable domain (remainder filled in from reference TRBV19 and TRBJ2-7): DGGITQSPKYLFRKEGQNVTLSCEQNLNHDAMYWYRQDPGQGLRLIYYSQIVNDFQKGDIAEGYSVSREKKESFPLTVTSAQKNPTAFYLCASSMKQLGPYEQYFGPGTRLTVT.

This clonotype was observed a handful of times. J is TRBJ2-3 and V is TRBV12-3 or TRBV12-4; 8 bases fit TRBD2. V trimming: 6 bases; J trimming: 1 base; junction bases outside the gene matches: 6. The CDR3 spans 15 residues. This CDR3 is CASSTIAGRTDTQYF. CDR3 nucleotide sequence: TGTGCCAGCAGCACCATAGCGGGGCGCACAGATACGCAGTATTTT.

V and J are TRBV12-3 or TRBV12-4 and TRBJ2-5; 8 bases match TRBD2. The V and J ends lost 8 bases and 5 bases, in that order; junction bases with no gene match: 10. The CDR3 contains 14 residues. Written as DNA, the CDR3 is TGTGCCAGCGGAGCGGGAGTGTTATTCGAGACCCAGTACTTC. It is translated as CASGAGVLFETQYF.

The chain joins TRBV29-1 to TRBJ2-3, with TRBD2 as a possible D gene (6 bases). Per germline, CDR1 SQVTM and CDR2 ANQGSEA. Trimming removed 3 bases from V and 2 bases from J, with 9 bases in between. This CDR3 is 13 amino acids long. CDR3 residues: CSVDRTNTDTQYF. CDR3 sequence (DNA): TGCAGCGTTGACCGGACTAACACAGATACGCAGTATTTT.

This clonotype was detected only a few times. The chain combines TRBV7-9 with TRBJ2-5; D possibly corresponds to TRBD2 (5 bases). Trimming took 5 bases from V and 5 from J, leaving 15 bases between them. The CDR3 extends over 14 amino acids. Germline loops: CDR1 SEHNR, CDR2 FQNEAQ (reference sequence). CDR3 region: CASSPSPDWETQYF. The CDR3 nucleotides read TGTGCCAGCAGCCCGTCTCCGGACTGGGAGACCCAGTACTTC.

This clonotype was observed a handful of times. This chain uses TRBV29-1 with TRBJ2-1, with D possibly matching TRBD2 (6 bases). From germline, CDR1 is SQVTM and CDR2 ANQGSEA. CDR3 size: 14 residues. The V gene lost 4 bases and the J gene lost 4 bases, with 14 bases spanning the gap. CDR3 DNA sequence: TGCAGCGTTGTCGGGGTGGGACTGTACAATGAGCAGTTCTTC. It is translated as CSVVGVGLYNEQFF.

The chain couples TRBV5-1 to TRBJ2-1, with a possible D match to TRBD2 (7 bases). Germline CDR1 and CDR2: SGHRS and YFSETQ. V was clipped by 3 bases and J by 3 bases, with 22 bases between them. The CDR3 contains 18 residues. This chain's CDR3 is CASSYAGTLSGNYNEQFF. The CDR3 DNA is TGCGCCAGCAGCTACGCGGGGACATTAAGCGGGAACTACAATGAGCAGTTCTTC.

The chain combines TRBV6-5 with TRBJ2-7, with D hard to call. The CDR3 is 11 residues long. CDR1 and CDR2 from the germline V gene are MNHEY and SVGAGI. Trimming took 7 bases from V and 3 from J, leaving 7 bases between them. The chain's CDR3 is CASKQNYEQYF. CDR3 sequence (DNA): TGTGCCAGCAAACAGAACTACGAGCAGTACTTC.